This T cell receptor (beta chain) stems from a study of identical twins. Overall study results and limits: In cord blood, abundant beta clonotypes had fewer insertions; memory showed no trend. Twins shared beta out-of-frame sequences in excess, but this excess was weaker.

Germline-derived CDR1 and CDR2 are KGHSH and LQKENI. This CDR3 comprises 15 residues. V was trimmed by 2 bases and J by 0 bases, leaving 9 bases between them. Carrying unique molecular identifiers, the cDNA also gained a universal primer site through template switching. Via MiXCR, TCRdb re-called the 5' RACE reads, giving one row per CDR3 protein. Here the sample spans about 550,000 distinct CDR3 sequences, about a fifth being singletons. In regard to this clonotype: Its antigen remains unknown.

This sample also belongs to another study, concerning yellow fever vaccine responses in identical twins.

Sequencing was performed on CD4+ T cells sorted from blood. The origin of this receptor is a woman under 30 in good health. The J gene is TRBJ2-3, the V gene TRBV18; the D gene is possibly TRBD2 (5 bases). Here the CDR3 reads CASSPELGSTDTQYF. The CDR3 bases are TGTGCCAGCTCACCAGAACTAGGGAGCACAGATACGCAGTATTTT.